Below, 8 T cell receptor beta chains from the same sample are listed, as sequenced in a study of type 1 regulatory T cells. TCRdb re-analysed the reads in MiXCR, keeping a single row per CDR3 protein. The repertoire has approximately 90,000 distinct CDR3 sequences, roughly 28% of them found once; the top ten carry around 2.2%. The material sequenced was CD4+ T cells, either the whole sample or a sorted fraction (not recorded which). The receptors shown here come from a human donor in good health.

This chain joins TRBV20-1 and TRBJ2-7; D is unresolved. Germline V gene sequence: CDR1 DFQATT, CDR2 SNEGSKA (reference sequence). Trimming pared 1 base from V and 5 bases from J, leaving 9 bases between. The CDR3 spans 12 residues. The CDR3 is CSARVTNDEQYF. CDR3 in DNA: TGCAGTGCTAGAGTAACTAACGACGAGCAGTACTTC.

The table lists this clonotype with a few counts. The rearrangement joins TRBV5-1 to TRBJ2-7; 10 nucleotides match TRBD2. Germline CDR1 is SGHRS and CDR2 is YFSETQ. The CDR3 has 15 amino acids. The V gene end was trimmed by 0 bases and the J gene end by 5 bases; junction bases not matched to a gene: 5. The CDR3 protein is CASSLGGLAGDEQYF. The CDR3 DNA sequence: TGCGCCAGCAGCTTGGGGGGGCTAGCGGGAGACGAGCAGTACTTC.

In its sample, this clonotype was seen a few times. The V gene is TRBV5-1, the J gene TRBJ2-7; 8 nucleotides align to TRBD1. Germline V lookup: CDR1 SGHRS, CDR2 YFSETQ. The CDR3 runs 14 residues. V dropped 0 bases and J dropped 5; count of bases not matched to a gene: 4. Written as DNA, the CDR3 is TGCGCCAGCAGCTTGGGACAGGGGCCCGACGAGCAGTACTTC. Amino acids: CASSLGQGPDEQYF. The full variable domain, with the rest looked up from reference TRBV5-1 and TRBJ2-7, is KAGVTQTPRYLIKTRGQQVTLSCSPISGHRSVSWYQQTPGQGLQFLFEYFSETQRNKGNFPGRFSGRQFSNSRSEMNVSTLELGDSALYLCASSLGQGPDEQYFGPGTRLTVT.

This CDR3 is CASSEGPQNTGELFF. In DNA form, the CDR3 reads TGTGCCAGCAGCGAGGGTCCCCAGAACACCGGGGAGCTGTTTTTT. The V gene is TRBV9, the J gene TRBJ2-2; D is unresolved. Trimming removed 3 bases at V and 1 base at J, with 10 bases between. The CDR3 is 15 residues long. Per germline, CDR1 SGDLS and CDR2 YYNGEE.

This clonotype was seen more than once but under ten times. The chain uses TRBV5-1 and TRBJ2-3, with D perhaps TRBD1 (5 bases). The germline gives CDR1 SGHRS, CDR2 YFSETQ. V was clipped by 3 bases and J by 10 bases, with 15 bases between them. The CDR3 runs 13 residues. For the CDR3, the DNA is TGCGCCAGCAGCTCGCCCCAGGGTAAGCCGCAGTATTTT. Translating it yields CASSSPQGKPQYF. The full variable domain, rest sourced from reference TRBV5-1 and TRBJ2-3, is KAGVTQTPRYLIKTRGQQVTLSCSPISGHRSVSWYQQTPGQGLQFLFEYFSETQRNKGNFPGRFSGRQFSNSRSEMNVSTLELGDSALYLCASSSPQGKPQYFGPGTRLTVL.

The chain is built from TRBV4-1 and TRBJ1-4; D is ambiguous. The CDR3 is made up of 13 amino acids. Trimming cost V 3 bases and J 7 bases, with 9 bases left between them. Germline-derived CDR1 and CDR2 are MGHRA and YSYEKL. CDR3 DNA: TGCGCCAGCAGCCAGTTATTCGGTGAAAAACTGTTTTTT. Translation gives CASSQLFGEKLFF.

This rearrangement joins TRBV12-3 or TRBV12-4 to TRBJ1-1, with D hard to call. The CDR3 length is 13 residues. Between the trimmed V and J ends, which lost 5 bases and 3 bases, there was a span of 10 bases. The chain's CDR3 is CASSPRPDTEAFF. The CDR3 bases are TGTGCCAGCAGTCCCCGACCGGACACTGAAGCTTTCTTT.

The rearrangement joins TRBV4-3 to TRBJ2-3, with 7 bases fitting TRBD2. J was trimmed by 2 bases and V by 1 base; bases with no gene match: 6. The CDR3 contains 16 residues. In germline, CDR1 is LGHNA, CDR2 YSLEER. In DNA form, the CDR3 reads TGCGCCAGCAGCCAAGGGCCGGGACTACTCACAGATACGCAGTATTTT. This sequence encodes CASSQGPGLLTDTQYF.